A selection of T cell receptor beta chains follows, all from one sample in a study of breast tumors, draining lymph nodes, adjacent tissues. Via MiXCR, TCRdb re-called the multiplex PCR reads, giving one row per CDR3 protein. The sample has about 180,000 distinct CDR3 sequences; about 34% are singletons. Sequenced input: axillary lymph node tissue. The source is a female donor with breast cancer. Some clones in this sample may be carry-over from other donors' samples. Both conserved end residues are part of each CDR3. D genes are given only for firm matches. Rows give clone size only sometimes, using once, few, many, or a class for an expanded clone.

D: -
J: TRBJ2-7
V: TRBV19
size: many
CDR3: CASSMRTGNSYEQYF
DNA: TGTGCCAGTAGTATGAGGACGGGGAACTCCTACGAGCAGTACTTC

D: TRBD2
J: TRBJ2-5
V: TRBV5-8
size: -
CDR3: CASLEGGAGGDQYF
DNA: TGTGCCAGTTTGGAGGGGGGGGCGGGGGGAGACCAGTACTTC

D: TRBD1
J: TRBJ2-1
V: TRBV27
size: many
CDR3: CASSNRGRIYEQFF
DNA: TGTGCCAGCAGTAACAGGGGGCGGATTTATGAGCAGTTCTTC

D: TRBD1
J: TRBJ2-7
V: TRBV20-1
size: many
CDR3: CSASNRGFSYEQYF
DNA: TGCAGTGCTAGCAACAGGGGGTTTTCCTACGAGCAGTACTTC

D: TRBD1
J: TRBJ1-5
V: TRBV27
size: many
CDR3: CASSLSGQGLFDQPQHF
DNA: TGTGCCAGCAGTTTATCGGGACAGGGGCTTTTTGATCAGCCCCAGCATTTT

D: TRBD1
J: TRBJ2-3
V: TRBV2
size: once
CDR3: CASSGDRGSTDTQYF
DNA: TGTGCCAGCAGTGGGGACAGGGGATCAACAGATACGCAGTATTTT

D: TRBD2
J: TRBJ2-1
V: TRBV27
size: few
CDR3: CASSLWTSREQFF
DNA: TGTGCCAGCAGTTTATGGACTAGTCGAGAGCAGTTCTTC

D: -
J: TRBJ1-2
V: TRBV15
size: many
CDR3: CATSPPVGPSGYTF
DNA: TGTGCCACCAGCCCCCCGGTGGGCCCAAGTGGCTACACCTTC

D: TRBD2
J: TRBJ2-7
V: TRBV20-1
size: many
CDR3: CSARVASGRYEQYF
DNA: TGCAGTGCTAGAGTAGCTAGCGGGAGGTACGAGCAGTACTTC

D: TRBD1
J: TRBJ2-1
V: TRBV6-2/TRBV6-3
size: few
CDR3: CASKGQGNNEQFF
DNA: TGTGCCAGCAAGGGACAGGGAAACAATGAGCAGTTCTTC

D: -
J: TRBJ1-2
V: TRBV7-2
size: many
CDR3: CASSLKGNYGYTF
DNA: TGTGCCAGCAGCTTAAAGGGGAACTATGGCTACACCTTC

D: TRBD2
J: TRBJ2-7
V: TRBV7-2
size: -
CDR3: CANSLARGAWHEQYF
DNA: TGTGCCAACAGCTTAGCGCGGGGGGCCTGGCACGAGCAGTACTTC

D: TRBD2
J: TRBJ2-3
V: TRBV20-1
size: many
CDR3: CSARAPASGGDTQYF
DNA: TGCAGTGCTAGAGCTCCGGCTAGCGGGGGAGATACGCAGTATTTT

D: -
J: TRBJ2-5
V: TRBV20-1
size: -
CDR3: CSARDLASVETQYF
DNA: TGCAGTGCTAGAGATCTGGCTAGCGTAGAGACCCAGTACTTC

D: TRBD1
J: TRBJ1-2
V: TRBV15
size: many
CDR3: CATSRGDRGRDPSYTF
DNA: TGTGCCACCAGCAGAGGGGACAGGGGGCGAGATCCTAGCTACACCTTC

D: -
J: TRBJ2-3
V: TRBV6-1
size: many
CDR3: CASSPSSGRTDTQYF
DNA: TGTGCCAGCAGTCCCTCGTCAGGTCGCACAGATACGCAGTATTTT

D: TRBD2
J: TRBJ2-3
V: TRBV5-8
size: many
CDR3: CASRASGGSTDTQYF
DNA: TGTGCCAGCAGGGCTAGCGGGGGGAGCACAGATACGCAGTATTTT

D: -
J: TRBJ2-5
V: TRBV7-2
size: many
CDR3: CASSRDSSETQYF
DNA: TGTGCCAGCAGCCGGGACTCTTCAGAGACCCAGTACTTC

D: -
J: TRBJ2-7
V: TRBV7-8
size: many
CDR3: CASSPQGSGEQYF
DNA: TGTGCCAGCAGCCCTCAGGGGAGTGGCGAGCAGTACTTC

D: -
J: TRBJ2-5
V: TRBV14
size: many
CDR3: CASSQPAGAPRKTQYF
DNA: TGTGCCAGCAGCCAACCAGCTGGAGCGCCGCGAAAGACCCAGTACTTC

D: TRBD2
J: TRBJ2-2
V: TRBV19
size: many
CDR3: CASSGLAGGSTGELFF
DNA: TGTGCCAGTAGCGGACTAGCGGGAGGCTCCACCGGGGAGCTGTTTTTT

D: TRBD1
J: TRBJ2-3
V: TRBV7-9
size: many
CDR3: CASSLADRGPHTDTQYF
DNA: TGTGCCAGCAGCTTAGCAGACAGGGGGCCCCACACAGATACGCAGTATTTT

D: -
J: TRBJ2-3
V: TRBV2
size: many
CDR3: CATRGGRMDTQYF
DNA: TGTGCCACTAGGGGGGGGCGGATGGATACGCAGTATTTT

D: -
J: TRBJ2-3
V: TRBV28
size: few
CDR3: CASSLDYSSTDTQYF
DNA: TGTGCCAGCAGTCTGGACTACTCTAGCACAGATACGCAGTATTTT

D: -
J: TRBJ2-1
V: TRBV5-8
size: many
CDR3: CASSRDSNEQFF
DNA: TGTGCCAGCAGCCGGGACTCTAATGAGCAGTTCTTC

D: -
J: TRBJ2-7
V: TRBV15
size: many
CDR3: CATSRGREQYF
DNA: TGTGCCACCAGCAGGGGGAGAGAGCAGTACTTC

D: -
J: TRBJ2-7
V: TRBV10-2
size: many
CDR3: CASRTTSAYEQYF
DNA: TGCGCCAGCAGAACGACTAGTGCCTACGAGCAGTACTTC

D: -
J: TRBJ1-1
V: TRBV6-5
size: -
CDR3: CASKRGFTEAFF
DNA: TGTGCCAGCAAAAGGGGGTTCACTGAAGCTTTCTTT

D: TRBD1
J: TRBJ1-4
V: TRBV2
size: -
CDR3: CASSGLTGGEKLFF
DNA: TGTGCCAGCAGTGGTCTGACAGGGGGTGAAAAACTGTTTTTT

D: TRBD2
J: TRBJ2-3
V: TRBV11-3
size: many
CDR3: CASSQKLAGGLPDTQYF
DNA: TGTGCCAGCAGCCAGAAACTAGCGGGAGGGTTGCCAGATACGCAGTATTTT

D: TRBD2
J: TRBJ2-3
V: TRBV20-1
size: -
CDR3: CSAREYTGLSGNPDTQYF
DNA: TGCAGTGCTAGAGAATACACCGGACTAAGCGGGAATCCAGATACGCAGTATTTT

D: -
J: TRBJ1-2
V: TRBV28
size: few
CDR3: CASKYPQGNYGYTF
DNA: TGTGCCAGCAAATATCCCCAGGGGAACTATGGCTACACCTTC